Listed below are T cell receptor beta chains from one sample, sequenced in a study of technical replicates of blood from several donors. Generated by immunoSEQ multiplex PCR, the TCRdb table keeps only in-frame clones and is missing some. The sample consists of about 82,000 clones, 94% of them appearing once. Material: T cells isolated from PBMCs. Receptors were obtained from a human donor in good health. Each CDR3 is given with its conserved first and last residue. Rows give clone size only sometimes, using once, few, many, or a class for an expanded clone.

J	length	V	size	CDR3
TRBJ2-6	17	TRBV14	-	CASSQLVSNPGANVLTF
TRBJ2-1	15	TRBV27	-	CASSHPPGEYNEQFF
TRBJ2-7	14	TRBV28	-	CASSVLPGFYEQYF
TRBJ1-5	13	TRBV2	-	CASTWGEGLPQHF
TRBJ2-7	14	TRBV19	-	CASSISGDGYEQYF
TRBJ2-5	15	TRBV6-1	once	CASGWTSGRLETQYF
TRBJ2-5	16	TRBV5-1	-	CASSFAVGGPEETQYF
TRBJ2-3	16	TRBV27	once	CASSLSSPGGADTQYF
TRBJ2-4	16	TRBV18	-	CASSPPISGTSIIQYF
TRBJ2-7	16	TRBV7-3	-	CASSLQREGLLYEQYF
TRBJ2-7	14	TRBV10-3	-	CAISSTSGTYEQYF
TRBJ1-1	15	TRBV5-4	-	CASRGEGQAYTEAFF
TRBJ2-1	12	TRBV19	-	CASSSLYNEQFF
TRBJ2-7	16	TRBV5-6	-	CASSFLGLAGAYEQYF
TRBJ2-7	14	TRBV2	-	CASSTGTGVDEQYF
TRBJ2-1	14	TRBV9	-	CASSVEGAYNEQFF
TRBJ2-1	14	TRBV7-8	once	CASTKGAGGNEQFF
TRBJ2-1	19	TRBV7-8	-	CASSLGLAGDPSSYNEQFF
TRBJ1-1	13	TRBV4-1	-	CASSQRQGAEAFF
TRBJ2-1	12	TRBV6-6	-	CASSYSLDEQFF
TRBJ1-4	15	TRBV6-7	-	CASSCAGSPDEKLFF
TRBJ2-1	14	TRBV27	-	CASSGTSGRREQFF
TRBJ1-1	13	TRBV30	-	CAWSRDRGTEAFF
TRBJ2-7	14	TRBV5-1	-	CASSLYGGSLEQYF
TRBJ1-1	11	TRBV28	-	CASSRSSISFF
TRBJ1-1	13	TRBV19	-	CASSIVVFTEAFF
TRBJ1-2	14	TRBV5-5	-	CASSLIGQTHGYTF
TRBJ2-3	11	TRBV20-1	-	CSGTGDYTQYF
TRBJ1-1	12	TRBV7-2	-	CASSLISSSAFF
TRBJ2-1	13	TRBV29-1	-	CSAEKTSSNEQFF
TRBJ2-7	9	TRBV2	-	CATAGEQYF
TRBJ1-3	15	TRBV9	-	CASSAQTGSGNTIYF
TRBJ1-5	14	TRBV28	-	CASSLLRDNQPQHF
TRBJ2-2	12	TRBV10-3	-	CAILGDTGELFF
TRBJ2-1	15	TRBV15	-	CATGPHDGQGHEQFF
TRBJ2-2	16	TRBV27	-	CASSLYGGRQTGELFF
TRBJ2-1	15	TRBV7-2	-	CASSLTSGSESEQFF
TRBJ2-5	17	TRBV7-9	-	CASSLPKAGVGQETQYF
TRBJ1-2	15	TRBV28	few	CASSGGDGPYSGYTF
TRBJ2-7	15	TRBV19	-	CASSIENSRLSEQYF
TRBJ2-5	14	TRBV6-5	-	CASSTSGSEETQYF
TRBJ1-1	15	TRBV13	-	CASSMDPGQGGEAFF